These T cell receptor beta chains were read from a single sample in a study of sequential checkpoint blockade in melanoma. The data were produced by immunoSEQ multiplex PCR, yet TCRdb's version contains in-frame clones alone and is incomplete. Here the sample spans about 2,300 clones, 20% to 25% being singletons. Sequencing used tumor tissue (inferred from file names), obtained from a patient given nivolumab and ipilimumab in sequence. The receptors derive from a human donor with melanoma. Each CDR3 is given with its conserved first and last residue. The D gene is left open where the match is weak. Size is omitted from some rows. Given values are once, few, many or a class for expanded clones.

cdr3_nt: TGTGCCAGCAGCCACCCTATAGGGGGTCTGGGGGAGACCCAGTACTTC; cdr3_aa: CASSHPIGGLGETQYF; v_call: TRBV11-3; clone_size: many; j_call: TRBJ2-5; d_call: -
cdr3_nt: TGTGCCTGGACTAGGGGCCAATTGGGCGAGCAGTACTTC; cdr3_aa: CAWTRGQLGEQYF; v_call: TRBV30; clone_size: -; j_call: TRBJ2-7; d_call: -
cdr3_nt: TGTGCCAGCCCCACCCCCGACACCGGGGAGCTGTTTTTT; cdr3_aa: CASPTPDTGELFF; v_call: TRBV6-8; clone_size: medium-sized; j_call: TRBJ2-2; d_call: -
cdr3_nt: TGCAGCGTTGTGTGGACAGGGGTTCCCTACAATGAGCAGTTCTTC; cdr3_aa: CSVVWTGVPYNEQFF; v_call: TRBV29-1; clone_size: -; j_call: TRBJ2-1; d_call: TRBD1
cdr3_nt: TGTGCCAGCAGCTTTGAGCGGGGGGCGGGTGGCTACACCTTC; cdr3_aa: CASSFERGAGGYTF; v_call: TRBV11-3; clone_size: -; j_call: TRBJ1-2; d_call: -
cdr3_nt: TGTGCCAGCAGTCCGCCAGGAAGGTCTGGAAACACCATATATTTT; cdr3_aa: CASSPPGRSGNTIYF; v_call: TRBV28; clone_size: -; j_call: TRBJ1-3; d_call: -
cdr3_nt: TGTGCCAGTAGTTTCGGGGAGGCCACTGAAGCTTTCTTT; cdr3_aa: CASSFGEATEAFF; v_call: TRBV19; clone_size: large; j_call: TRBJ1-1; d_call: -
cdr3_nt: TGTGCCAGCAGCAAAGGGGATGGCACTGAAGCTTTCTTT; cdr3_aa: CASSKGDGTEAFF; v_call: TRBV9; clone_size: few; j_call: TRBJ1-1; d_call: -
cdr3_nt: TGTGCCAGCAGTTTATGGCCGGAGACCCAGTACTTC; cdr3_aa: CASSLWPETQYF; v_call: TRBV28; clone_size: large; j_call: TRBJ2-5; d_call: -
cdr3_nt: TGTGCCAGCAGCCAGGGACAGGGATTTTGGCCCCAGCATTTT; cdr3_aa: CASSQGQGFWPQHF; v_call: TRBV11-3; clone_size: many; j_call: TRBJ1-5; d_call: TRBD1
cdr3_nt: TGCAGCGTTGCCCTCCTAGCGGGGGGGCCCACGGGAGGGATACATACGCAGTATTTT; cdr3_aa: CSVALLAGGPTGGIHTQYF; v_call: TRBV29-1; clone_size: -; j_call: TRBJ2-3; d_call: TRBD2
cdr3_nt: TGTGCCAGCAGCCAGTCGCGGCACACGGAGCTCTATGGCTACACCTTC; cdr3_aa: CASSQSRHTELYGYTF; v_call: TRBV11-3; clone_size: medium-sized; j_call: TRBJ1-2; d_call: -
cdr3_nt: TGTGCCAGCACCCCAGGGGGCGACTATGGCTACACCTTC; cdr3_aa: CASTPGGDYGYTF; v_call: TRBV28; clone_size: -; j_call: TRBJ1-2; d_call: TRBD1
cdr3_nt: TGTGCCAGCAGCCCTGCACGAGGCTACAATGAGCAGTTCTTC; cdr3_aa: CASSPARGYNEQFF; v_call: TRBV11-3; clone_size: medium-sized; j_call: TRBJ2-1; d_call: -
cdr3_nt: TGTGCCAGCAGCCGAGGAGGGGGGGTCTACGAGCAGTACTTC; cdr3_aa: CASSRGGGVYEQYF; v_call: TRBV11-3; clone_size: few; j_call: TRBJ2-7; d_call: -
cdr3_nt: TGTGCCAGCAGTTACATACGGCTAGCGGGGGGCTACGAGCAGTACTTC; cdr3_aa: CASSYIRLAGGYEQYF; v_call: TRBV6-8; clone_size: medium-sized; j_call: TRBJ2-7; d_call: TRBD2
cdr3_nt: TGCGCCAGCAGCCTGACTAGCGGGAGCACAGATACGCAGTATTTT; cdr3_aa: CASSLTSGSTDTQYF; v_call: TRBV5-1; clone_size: -; j_call: TRBJ2-3; d_call: TRBD2
cdr3_nt: TGTGCCAGTAGTATCGGGACCCAAATGGGGGAGACCCAGTACTTC; cdr3_aa: CASSIGTQMGETQYF; v_call: TRBV19; clone_size: once; j_call: TRBJ2-5; d_call: -
cdr3_nt: TGTGCCAGCAGAGAAGACGGAGATTCACCCCTCCACTTT; cdr3_aa: CASREDGDSPLHF; v_call: TRBV7-2; clone_size: few; j_call: TRBJ1-6; d_call: -
cdr3_nt: TGCAGCGTTGAATTCCTAGCGGGGGGAGAGACCCAGTACTTC; cdr3_aa: CSVEFLAGGETQYF; v_call: TRBV29-1; clone_size: -; j_call: TRBJ2-5; d_call: TRBD2
cdr3_nt: TGTGCCAGCCGGGACAGGGGTTATGAGCAGTTCTTC; cdr3_aa: CASRDRGYEQFF; v_call: TRBV19; clone_size: few; j_call: TRBJ2-1; d_call: TRBD1
cdr3_nt: TGTGCCAGCAGCCAAGAAACTAGCGGAAGCCCGACGGGCACAGATACGCAGTATTTT; cdr3_aa: CASSQETSGSPTGTDTQYF; v_call: TRBV14; clone_size: -; j_call: TRBJ2-3; d_call: TRBD2
cdr3_nt: TGTGCCAGCAGTCCCTGGACTCAAGACACCGGGGAGCTGTTTTTT; cdr3_aa: CASSPWTQDTGELFF; v_call: TRBV6-8; clone_size: -; j_call: TRBJ2-2; d_call: -
cdr3_nt: TGTGCCAGTAGTCCCCAGGGATTCTCTGGGGCCAACGTCCTGACTTTC; cdr3_aa: CASSPQGFSGANVLTF; v_call: TRBV19; clone_size: -; j_call: TRBJ2-6; d_call: -
cdr3_nt: TGTGCCAGCAGTTACGGTCACTATGGCTACACCTTC; cdr3_aa: CASSYGHYGYTF; v_call: TRBV6-8; clone_size: few; j_call: TRBJ1-2; d_call: -
cdr3_nt: TGTGCCAGCAGCTTAGGACACAACAATGAGCAGTTCTTC; cdr3_aa: CASSLGHNNEQFF; v_call: TRBV7-1; clone_size: few; j_call: TRBJ2-1; d_call: -
cdr3_nt: TGTGCCAGCAGTTACTCACAGATGGGGGATCAAGCCACAAGCACAGATACGCAGTATTTT; cdr3_aa: CASSYSQMGDQATSTDTQYF; v_call: TRBV6-8; clone_size: -; j_call: TRBJ2-3; d_call: -
cdr3_nt: TGTGCCAGCAGCTTGGCAGGGGCCGTAAATGAAAAACTGTTTTTT; cdr3_aa: CASSLAGAVNEKLFF; v_call: TRBV11-3; clone_size: medium-sized; j_call: TRBJ1-4; d_call: -
cdr3_nt: TGCGCCAGCAGCCCTCTAGGCCGGGGCCCAGTTCAAGAGACCCAGTACTTC; cdr3_aa: CASSPLGRGPVQETQYF; v_call: TRBV4-1; clone_size: few; j_call: TRBJ2-5; d_call: -
cdr3_nt: TGTGCCAGCGGCAGGCAGGGGACAACTGGGGCCAACGTCCTGACTTTC; cdr3_aa: CASGRQGTTGANVLTF; v_call: TRBV6-8; clone_size: few; j_call: TRBJ2-6; d_call: -
cdr3_nt: TGTGCCAGCAGTGGGGTGGGGACCAGCTCCTACGAGCAGTACTTC; cdr3_aa: CASSGVGTSSYEQYF; v_call: TRBV6-8; clone_size: few; j_call: TRBJ2-7; d_call: -
cdr3_nt: TGTGCCAGCAGCTTGGGGGGATGGAGCAATCAGCCCCAGCATTTT; cdr3_aa: CASSLGGWSNQPQHF; v_call: TRBV11-3; clone_size: -; j_call: TRBJ1-5; d_call: -
cdr3_nt: TGCGCCAGCAGCCCAGGACAGGCCAACACTGAAGCTTTCTTT; cdr3_aa: CASSPGQANTEAFF; v_call: TRBV5-1; clone_size: -; j_call: TRBJ1-1; d_call: TRBD1
cdr3_nt: TGTGCCTGGAGTGTTGTCAGCTATGGCTACACCTTC; cdr3_aa: CAWSVVSYGYTF; v_call: TRBV30; clone_size: -; j_call: TRBJ1-2; d_call: -
cdr3_nt: TGTGCCAGCAGCTCGGGACTAGCGGGAGGAACAGATACGCAGTATTTT; cdr3_aa: CASSSGLAGGTDTQYF; v_call: TRBV11-3; clone_size: medium-sized; j_call: TRBJ2-3; d_call: TRBD2
cdr3_nt: TGTGCCAGTAGGATCACGGACAGTCTGTTCTACGAGCAGTACTTC; cdr3_aa: CASRITDSLFYEQYF; v_call: TRBV19; clone_size: -; j_call: TRBJ2-7; d_call: -
cdr3_nt: TGTGCCAGCATCCCCGAAAGGAGGGACAGGGCCTACGAGCAGTACTTC; cdr3_aa: CASIPERRDRAYEQYF; v_call: TRBV6-8; clone_size: few; j_call: TRBJ2-7; d_call: TRBD1
cdr3_nt: TGTGCCAGTAGTATAGCCCTGTACAATGAGCAGTTCTTC; cdr3_aa: CASSIALYNEQFF; v_call: TRBV19; clone_size: -; j_call: TRBJ2-1; d_call: -
cdr3_nt: TGCAGCGTGAGACAGACAGGCCACTATGGCTACACCTTC; cdr3_aa: CSVRQTGHYGYTF; v_call: TRBV29-1; clone_size: -; j_call: TRBJ1-2; d_call: -
cdr3_nt: TGCAGCGGTACCGGGAGCTCCTACGAGCAGTACTTC; cdr3_aa: CSGTGSSYEQYF; v_call: TRBV29-1; clone_size: -; j_call: TRBJ2-7; d_call: -
cdr3_nt: TGTGCCAGCAGTTCATTTTTGAACACTGAAGCTTTCTTT; cdr3_aa: CASSSFLNTEAFF; v_call: TRBV7-1; clone_size: many; j_call: TRBJ1-1; d_call: -
cdr3_nt: TGTGCCAGCAGCGGGTCGGACGGGTTTCGGGGTCAGCCCCAGCATTTT; cdr3_aa: CASSGSDGFRGQPQHF; v_call: TRBV11-3; clone_size: medium-sized; j_call: TRBJ1-5; d_call: -
cdr3_nt: TGTGCCAGCAGTCCCCTGACAGGGTCTGGAAACACCATATATTTT; cdr3_aa: CASSPLTGSGNTIYF; v_call: TRBV28; clone_size: -; j_call: TRBJ1-3; d_call: TRBD1
cdr3_nt: TGTGCCAGCAGTTACTCAGGGTTAGATACGCAGTATTTT; cdr3_aa: CASSYSGLDTQYF; v_call: TRBV6-8; clone_size: few; j_call: TRBJ2-3; d_call: -
cdr3_nt: TGTGCCAGCAGTCAAAGTGCGACTAGCGGGGGGCCTAGCACAGATACGCAGTATTTT; cdr3_aa: CASSQSATSGGPSTDTQYF; v_call: TRBV11-3; clone_size: medium-sized; j_call: TRBJ2-3; d_call: TRBD2
cdr3_nt: TGTGCCAGAGAGCAAACGGGAGCAAGGGTCGAGCAGTACTTC; cdr3_aa: CAREQTGARVEQYF; v_call: TRBV6-8; clone_size: medium-sized; j_call: TRBJ2-7; d_call: -
cdr3_nt: TGTGCCAGCAGCCGGAAGTATGGGTACAATGAGCAGTTCTTC; cdr3_aa: CASSRKYGYNEQFF; v_call: TRBV11-3; clone_size: many; j_call: TRBJ2-1; d_call: -
cdr3_nt: TGCGCCAGCAGCCCCTGGATGAGCGAGCGGGGGGGGGCAGATACGCAGTATTTT; cdr3_aa: CASSPWMSERGGADTQYF; v_call: TRBV5-1; clone_size: -; j_call: TRBJ2-3; d_call: TRBD2